This T cell receptor (beta chain) appears in the sequencing data of a study of cytomegalovirus exposure and HLA in healthy donors (dated by TCRdb to about 2017). For the study in its entirety: An earlier analysis of some 500 of the donors reported more than 250 Gb of sequence data and around 120 million unique TCR beta sequences from around 200 million T cells. Approximately 300 gigabases of sequencing data and about 92 million unique TCR sequences made up an early release that covered 500 to 650 HLA-typed donors. Of the roughly 430 genotyped donors, approximately 82% fell in the genetic ancestry cluster associated with self-reported Caucasian donors. The study aimed to test whether cataloging public T cell receptors could reveal signatures of past pathogen exposure. The T cell repertoires of some 700 subjects were profiled by immunosequencing and related to cytomegalovirus serostatus. Besides the first cohort of 666 subjects, a separate validation cohort made up of 120 different subjects was used. To predict cytomegalovirus infection status, the study brought together high-throughput TCR immunosequencing, statistical association of individual TCRs with disease status, and machine learning. To study patterns of TCR occurrence, a later analysis re-analyzed previously published TCR beta repertoires from several hundred donors and added high-resolution HLA genotyping. The later analysis used no new phenotypic data to find candidate immune exposures, relying instead on TCR beta sequences and their occurrence across donors. In an earlier analysis of a few hundred of the donors, high-throughput TCR beta sequencing was used to judge whether each TCR beta V gene segment behaved as functional or pseudogenic. Donor age, sex, ethnicity and CMV serostatus were collected together with the repertoire data. A later genetic analysis took genome-wide SNP genotypes for about three fifths of the roughly 700 donors and used that subset as a discovery cohort. Every repertoire in the discovery cohort had been generated on one and the same sequencing platform. Both class I and class II loci were covered by HLA typing, at four-digit resolution. Typing coverage varied by locus: roughly 620-640 donors for A, B, C, DRB1 and DQB1; roughly 500 for DQA1; more than 600 for DPA1; approximately 470 for DPB1. Five DR-DQ haplotypes were handled as single units for association and clustering because linkage in the cohort was strong. Among about 400 genotyped donors of the cohort, an average of around 240,000 unique TCR beta nucleotide sequences was sequenced per donor, of which roughly 17% were non-productive. Study-wide conclusions, independent of this receptor: A later analysis found that TCR association rates varied across HLA loci, with DRB1 alleles showing the most associated TCRs and HLA-C alleles the fewest. A later analysis found that most CMV-associated TCR beta chains appeared HLA-restricted, with HLA associations seemingly driven largely by CMV exposure. The presence/absence analyses assumed that sequencing depth was roughly uniform across donors, and that assumption may not be true. Linkage disequilibrium might explain the correlated functional status among segregating V segments, but an unknown experimental factor could not be ruled out. In the study, some 160 TCR beta chains were listed as associated with cytomegalovirus. A further reported finding was that TCR beta sequences accurately predicted the HLA-A and HLA-B alleles for most subjects in the first cohort. In this cohort, only TCR beta chains were sequenced, and detectable features were limited by the absence of alpha or paired-chain data. About 17 rarely observed V segments, including chromosome 9 orphons, were excluded from the earlier analysis of several hundred of the donors because counts were too low. For the cohort, immune exposure information was limited to CMV serostatus. An earlier analysis of 450 to 750 of the donors showed that most TCR beta V segments appeared in productive rearrangements either about 90% or about 30% of the time, which broadly matched IMGT annotations. While some public TCRs were present in many individuals, most TCR sequences turned up only very rarely across donors. A cluster of highly shared sequence variants was judged likely to represent a technical artifact of the sequencing pipeline. The authors suggested that the approach could potentially be extended to other disease states and immunological phenotypes. Some IMGT-functional V segments, including TRBV6-2 and TRBV6-3, could not be distinguished by the 87-base-pair reads and were therefore excluded. Three of the identified cytomegalovirus-associated TCR beta chains were confirmed in vitro to be specific for cytomegalovirus antigens. At a false discovery rate of 0.05, a later analysis linked some 18,000 TCR beta sequences to specific HLA alleles. According to a later genetic analysis, donors in an Asian-associated ancestry cluster had fewer N-insertions in productive TCRs than the approximately 650-donor mean. Strong co-occurrence of HLA alleles, especially DR and DQ, made assigning TCR associations to individual alleles difficult. In a later analysis, HLA-associated TCR beta chains were found to be more clonally expanded and to have lower generation probabilities than equally common non-associated chains. The classifier was reported to diagnose cytomegalovirus status with high specificity and sensitivity in both the original cohort and the validation cohort. Several of the top co-occurrence clusters appeared to be linked to parvovirus B19, influenza, CMV and Epstein-Barr virus, according to a later analysis. V-gene and J-gene trimming of TCR beta chains was associated with a missense DCLRE1C variant in a later genetic analysis, and the association was replicated in an independent cohort. Because HLA typing was missing for some donors at each locus, association tests included only the typed subset.

Details on this clone: The target of this receptor is not known. Per-base qualities were not stored, and no clone one base away is much larger.

The receptor library was made with the immunoSEQ multiplex PCR assay. For the multiplex PCR, a mixture combining 60 forward primers for TCR Vbeta segments and 13 reverse primers for TCR Jbeta segments was used. The CDR3 region of rearranged TCR beta genes was amplified from genomic DNA with a multiplex PCR assay. The Illumina HiSeq System was used to sequence the amplified TCR beta libraries as 87-base-pair reads. The original pipeline was this. A later analysis tallied around 87 million unique TCR beta chains across the approximately 670 repertoires, and around 12 million of those chains were shared by two or more donors. Raw reads were error-corrected and collapsed into unique sequences with a nearest-neighbor algorithm that merged closely related sequences to remove PCR and sequencing errors. CDR3 sequences were aligned to IMGT reference sequences to assign V, D and J gene segments. Each retained sequence needed at least a six-nucleotide match to both a V gene segment and a J gene segment. Rearrangements were called productive when the CDR3 lacked stop codons and stayed in frame with V and J; all others were non-productive. Following IMGT convention, CDR3 was defined as the stretch from the second conserved V-encoded cysteine up to the conserved J-encoded phenylalanine. The earlier analysis of 587 of the donors excluded sequences that lacked an unambiguous match to a single V gene segment. In an earlier analysis of a few hundred of the donors, V segments were called functional above 56.7% productive rearrangements and were called segregating when the between-donor standard deviation exceeded 5%. To diagnose cytomegalovirus status from the catalog of TCR beta chain sequences, a statistical classification framework was built. A later analysis assigned V and J genes by comparing TCR nucleotide sequences with IMGT/GENE-DB human TR gene sequences. Using the TCRdist pipeline, a later analysis assigned CDR3 sequences along with most-parsimonious VDJ recombination scenarios. A later analysis defined each TCR beta chain by its CDR3 amino acid sequence plus V-gene family, and excluded reads lacking a unique V-gene family. A later analysis removed 500 to 600 highly shared, low-generation-probability nucleotide sequences to deal with suspected cross-contamination and a sequencing artifact. In a later analysis, a clonal expansion index was calculated for each public chain from normalized within-repertoire ranks of inferred template counts. Generation probabilities in a later analysis came from a VDJ recombination model fitted to out-of-frame rearrangements, and those results were checked against IGoR. In a later analysis, hypergeometric tests were used to score TCR-TCR, TCR-HLA and TCR-CMV co-occurrence, with a repertoire-size bias correction applied to TCR pairs. In a later analysis, false discovery rates were estimated by permuting HLA or CMV assignments 20 times. In a later analysis, co-occurring TCRs were grouped using DBSCAN, and TCRdist sequence similarity was added for clustering within HLA-allele-positive subsets. Repertoires with fewer than 30,000 or more than 120,000 public chains, plus five repertoires with anomalous nucleotide sharing, were excluded from co-occurrence clustering. TCRdb provides this immuneACCESS table in a form limited to in-frame rearrangements. Some clones are lacking; in checked studies, under half of them reflect an unresolved V gene, and why the rest are absent is not known. V and J calls and clone size are given by that table; D and trimming were obtained from the DNA. Across this sample there are approximately 95,000 clones, with approximately 81% seen only once. The ten largest clones capture about 4% of the sample.

The cohort comprised under 700 healthy bone marrow donors. All cohort members were sampled while nominally healthy, although unrecorded immune exposures were likely present. The donor was CMV seropositive and was included in the group of some 290 seropositive cohort members. Every donor gave a peripheral blood sample, and the peripheral blood mononuclear cells from that sample were used for TCR beta sequencing. The Qiagen DNeasy Blood Extraction Kit was used to extract genomic DNA from the blood cell samples. Looking up the germline V gene yields CDR1 MNHNS and CDR2 SASEGT. Taken from cysteine to phenylalanine, the CDR3 has 15 residues. The DNA shown is the 45-base CDR3, in frame from base 1.

Input material: PBMCs. This sequence was found in a middle-aged woman in good health and CMV-seropositive. The V gene is TRBV6-1 and the J gene is TRBJ2-5; 11 nucleotides in the junction match TRBD2. The J call is uncertain, as TRBJ2-7 better fits the DNA end. In nucleotide form, the sequence is TGTGCCAGCAGTGCGAGACTAGCGGGAAGCTACGAGCAGTACTTC. It translates to CASSARLAGSYEQYF.